This TCR beta chain was found in a study of blood T cell repertoires in COVID-19. The data were produced by immunoSEQ multiplex PCR, yet TCRdb's version contains in-frame clones alone and is incomplete. Among about 220,000 clones listed, roughly 80% were seen once. Followed longitudinally, the Seattle patients had been enrolled during active infection. Germline CDR1 LGHNA, CDR2 YSLEER. The CDR3 is 15 residues long. V lost 0 bases and J 14 bases, leaving 22 bases between the germline ends. The V gene is TRBV4-3, the J gene TRBJ1-2; possible D gene TRBD1, 5 bases. The TCR originated in a woman in her seventies with COVID-19, enrolled during active disease. The sample consisted of peripheral blood. The CDR3 sequence: CASSQEAGPSMATTF. The CDR3, as DNA: TGCGCCAGCAGCCAAGAGGCGGGGCCTTCTATGGCTACGACCTTC.